The present T cell receptor beta chain was sequenced within a study of T cell responses to AZD1222 COVID-19 vaccine. Overall study findings and caveats: White British donors predominated, females outnumbered males, and clonal diversity was possibly underestimated.

Profiled with immunoSEQ multiplex PCR; TCRdb holds only in-frame clones, not every one. The table includes 150,000 or so clones, roughly 90% detected once. The V and J ends lost 3 bases and 0 bases respectively, with 6 bases between them. The CDR3 has 14 residues. CDR1 is MNHEY, CDR2 SMNVEV, per germline (reference sequence). Concerning this clone itself: Its target is unknown.

The chain recombines TRBV27 with TRBJ1-5, with D uncertain. This TCR was recovered from an adult in good health. The sample was peripheral blood, taken on day 0 of AZD1222 vaccination. CDR3 nucleotides: TGTGCCAGCAGTTTGATCCATAGCAATCAGCCCCAGCATTTT. As protein: CASSLIHSNQPQHF.